These 25 T cell receptor beta chains came from one sample sequenced in a study of T cells after yellow fever vaccination (dated by TCRdb to the late 2010s). Reading the label with the study, this specimen's treatment or condition is: live attenuated yellow fever vaccine strain. The protocol used for the library was 5' RACE. The data were produced on an Illumina HiSeq 2500. Clones were called with MiXCR by TCRdb after fastp trimmed the public reads at Q25, and only in-frame beta chains were retained. Identical CDR3 protein sequences are pooled into one entry, listed with their most common genes and DNA. A total of about 69,000 distinct CDR3 sequences appear in this sample, about 6% of them only once. The ten most abundant clones make up roughly 2% of the sample. The sequences come from CD4+ T cells sorted from PBMCs, collected around 15 days after the first yellow fever vaccination. These receptors all come from a man aged 18 to 35 who received the YFV17D yellow fever vaccine.

This clonotype was counted between two and nine times. The chain employs TRBV7-9 and TRBJ2-1; possible D gene TRBD1, 6 bases. Germline V CDR1 and CDR2: SEHNR, FQNEAQ (reference sequence). CDR3 length equals 15 residues. Trimming pared 5 bases from V and 2 bases from J, leaving 13 bases between. CDR3 nucleotide sequence: TGTGCCAGCAGCCAGCGACAGGCAGCCTACAATGAGCAGTTCTTC. This sequence encodes CASSQRQAAYNEQFF. Full variable domain (outside the CDR3, taken from reference TRBV7-9 and TRBJ2-1): DTGVSQNPRHKITKRGQNVTFRCDPISEHNRLYWYRQTLGQGPEFLTYFQNEAQLEKSRLLSDRFSAERPKGSFSTLEIQRTEQGDSAMYLCASSQRQAAYNEQFFGPGTRLTVL.

This clonotype turned up a few times. The chain has TRBV10-3 and TRBJ2-7, with 13 bases matching TRBD2. The germline gives CDR1 ENHRY, CDR2 SYGVKD. The CDR3 loop spans 17 amino acids. Trimming cost V 5 bases and J 7 bases; bases outside gene matches: 14. CDR3 region: CAISTGQRLAGGEEQYF. The CDR3 nucleotides read TGTGCCATCAGTACGGGACAGAGACTAGCGGGGGGCGAAGAGCAGTACTTC.

The sample holds many counts of this clonotype. The chain couples TRBV29-1 to TRBJ2-3; a possible D gene is TRBD1 (6 bases). This CDR3 spans 13 amino acids. Germline-derived CDR1 and CDR2 are SQVTM and ANQGSEA. Trimming cost V 1 base and J 4 bases, with 9 bases left between them. This chain's CDR3 is CSVEAPGADTQYF. CDR3 nucleotides: TGCAGCGTTGAAGCCCCAGGGGCAGATACGCAGTATTTT.

This clonotype came up many times. The gene calls are TRBV7-3 and TRBJ1-2; D remains unclear. The germline V gene encodes CDR1 SGHTA and CDR2 FQGTGA. The CDR3 covers 14 residues. V shed 5 bases and J shed 8 bases, with 18 bases lying between them. The CDR3 region is CASSHDLQPRGYTF. For the CDR3, the DNA is TGTGCCAGCAGCCATGATTTGCAACCGAGGGGCTACACCTTC.

This clonotype appeared many times. The chain is built from TRBV5-1 and TRBJ2-7, with D perhaps TRBD1 (5 bases). The ends were cut back, 5 bases at V and 2 bases at J, with 14 bases in the middle. Per germline, CDR1 SGHRS and CDR2 YFSETQ. There are 14 residues in the CDR3. The CDR3 sequence is CASRHPPTAYEQYF. CDR3 bases: TGCGCCAGCAGACACCCGCCGACAGCCTACGAGCAGTACTTC. The complete variable domain, with remaining parts taken from reference TRBV5-1 and TRBJ2-7, reads KAGVTQTPRYLIKTRGQQVTLSCSPISGHRSVSWYQQTPGQGLQFLFEYFSETQRNKGNFPGRFSGRQFSNSRSEMNVSTLELGDSALYLCASRHPPTAYEQYFGPGTRLTVT.

This clonotype was counted only a few times. This chain links TRBV5-4 with TRBJ2-6; TRBD2 is a possible D gene (6 bases). V gave up 3 bases and J gave up 3 bases, with 13 bases separating them. The CDR3 totals 16 residues. Germline loops: CDR1 SGHNT, CDR2 YYREEE (reference sequence). CDR3 amino acids: CASSSTAGNGANVLTF. In nucleotides, the CDR3 is TGTGCCAGCAGCTCAACGGCGGGAAATGGGGCCAACGTCCTGACTTTC.

At least ten counts were recorded for this clonotype. The rearrangement uses TRBV7-2 and TRBJ2-3, with 13 bases aligning to TRBD2. The CDR3 spans 16 residues. Germline V CDR1 and CDR2: SGHTA, FQGNSA. J lost 2 bases, V lost 5 bases, and 4 bases had no gene match. This CDR3 is CASSPGLAGITDTQYF. The CDR3 DNA sequence: TGTGCCAGCAGCCCGGGACTAGCGGGGATCACAGATACGCAGTATTTT. Filled out from reference TRBV7-2 and TRBJ2-3, the complete variable domain reads GAGVSQSPSNKVTEKGKDVELRCDPISGHTALYWYRQSLGQGLEFLIYFQGNSAPDKSGLPSDRFSAERTGGSVSTLTIQRTQQEDSAVYLCASSPGLAGITDTQYFGPGTRLTVL.

In this sample, this clonotype turned up many times. An end of the junction differs from the germline gene, which may be a read error. The rearrangement links TRBV5-1 to TRBJ1-4; no firm D call. Per germline, CDR1 SGHRS and CDR2 YFSETQ. This CDR3 contains 13 residues. The CDR3 bases are TGCGCCAGCAGCTTCCCGGAGCGGGAAAAACTTTTTTTT. This encodes CASSFPEREKLFF.

The gene calls are TRBV6-2 or TRBV6-3 and TRBJ2-5, with D possibly TRBD2 on 6 matching bases. This CDR3 region has 14 residues. V lost 6 bases and J 5 bases, leaving 16 bases between the germline ends. The germline gives CDR1 MNHEY, CDR2 SVGEGT. The CDR3 DNA reads as TGTGCCAGCAGGATCCCGGGACGGGGGGAGACCCAGTACTTC. Encoded protein: CASRIPGRGETQYF.

This clonotype has a count of ten or more. The chain joins TRBV7-9 to TRBJ2-7; the D gene is possibly TRBD1 (6 bases). The ends were cut back, 9 bases at V and 6 bases at J, with 18 bases in the middle. The CDR3 covers 13 residues. In germline, CDR1 is SEHNR, CDR2 FQNEAQ (reference sequence). CDR3: CASSGTISSEQYF. CDR3 coding DNA: TGTGCCAGTTCCGGGACAATTTCTTCCGAGCAGTACTTC.

About this clonotype itself: This may come from a read error, since a much larger clone is one base off. The chain carries TRBV20-1 and TRBJ1-5; 8 positions match TRBD1. Germline V gene lookup returns CDR1 DFQATT and CDR2 SNEGSKA (reference sequence). The CDR3 has 15 residues. The J segment lost 7 bases and the V segment lost 6 bases, leaving 14 bases of the junction unmatched. In DNA form, the CDR3 reads TGCAGTGCCGTGACAGGGGCCAACCTCAAGCAGCCCCAGCATTTT. It specifies CSAVTGANLKQPQHF.

This clonotype has at least ten counts. The chain uses TRBV18 and TRBJ2-5, with 9 bases lining up with TRBD2. The germline gives CDR1 KGHSH, CDR2 LQKENI. The junction had 2 bases not matched to a gene; V was cut back by 2 bases and J by 4 bases. This CDR3 is built from 14 residues. CDR3 DNA: TGTGCCAGCTCACCAGCGACTAGCGGAGAGACCCAGTACTTC. Translated, it gives CASSPATSGETQYF.

This clonotype was observed many times. The chain couples TRBV30 to TRBJ2-5, with D possibly TRBD1 on 5 matching bases. The germline gives CDR1 GTSNPN, CDR2 SVGIG (reference sequence). CDR3 length: 12 residues. V lost 4 bases and J 5 bases, leaving 11 bases between the germline ends. DNA for the CDR3: TGTGCCTGGATGGGGCCCTCCGAGACCCAGTACTTC. Translating gives CAWMGPSETQYF.

As to this clonotype: Being one base from a much bigger clone, this may be a read error. The chain recombines TRBV7-2 with TRBJ1-5, with D possibly being TRBD1 (5 bases). The germline gives CDR1 SGHTA, CDR2 FQGNSA. Trimming shortened V by 1 base and J by 0 bases, and 7 bases separated the two germline ends. This CDR3 has 15 amino acids. The CDR3 spells CTSSLGGFSNQPQHF. The CDR3 bases are TGTACCAGCAGCTTAGGGGGGTTTAGCAATCAGCCCCAGCATTTT.

This clonotype has ten or more counts. V is TRBV19 and J is TRBJ1-1, with a possible D match to TRBD1 (6 bases). CDR3 size: 14 residues. The V gene lost 2 bases and the J gene lost 2 bases, with 9 bases spanning the gap. Germline CDR1 is LNHDA and CDR2 is SQIVND (reference sequence). The CDR3 DNA reads as TGTGCCAGTAGTATACGAGGGGGAAACACTGAAGCTTTCTTT. Encoded protein: CASSIRGGNTEAFF.

This clonotype was observed many times. This chain links TRBV7-9 with TRBJ2-6; possible D gene TRBD1, 5 bases. Trimming removed 4 bases from V and 0 bases from J, with 10 bases in between. This CDR3 comprises 16 residues. Germline-derived CDR1 and CDR2 are SEHNR and FQNEAQ (reference sequence). This chain's CDR3 is CASSSRQSSGANVLTF. The DNA of the CDR3 is TGTGCCAGCAGCTCGAGACAGTCCTCTGGGGCCAACGTCCTGACTTTC.

For this clonotype: With a much larger clone just one base away, this may be a read error. J is TRBJ2-3 and V is TRBV20-1; D may be TRBD1 (6 bases). CDR1 is DFQATT and CDR2 is SNEGSKA in the germline V gene (reference sequence). This CDR3 spans 14 amino acids. The V and J ends lost 5 bases and 3 bases respectively, with 15 bases between them. CDR3 nucleotide sequence: TGCAGTGCTGGCTGGACAGAGCCTACAGATACGCAGTATTTT. It codes for CSAGWTEPTDTQYF.

At least ten counts were recorded for this clonotype. V gene TRBV4-3 combines with J gene TRBJ1-2; D perhaps matches TRBD1 (6 bases). Germline V lookup: CDR1 LGHNA, CDR2 YSLEER. V was trimmed by 2 bases and J by 6 bases, leaving 16 bases between them. The CDR3 has 15 amino acids. The CDR3 sequence: CASSQKADSADGYTF. In DNA form, the CDR3 reads TGCGCCAGCAGCCAAAAAGCGGACAGCGCTGATGGCTACACCTTC.

This clonotype was observed many times. The chain carries TRBV10-1 and TRBJ2-3; D possibly corresponds to TRBD1 (5 bases). The V end was cut by 4 bases, the J end by 4 bases, with 9 bases between. The CDR3 is 13 residues long. The germline gives CDR1 WNHNN, CDR2 SYGVQD (reference sequence). For the CDR3, the DNA is TGCGCCAGCAGTGTTGGGGCGGCAGATACGCAGTATTTT. Protein sequence: CASSVGAADTQYF.

This clonotype showed up many times. J is TRBJ2-5 and V is TRBV6-1; D gene ambiguous. CDR3 length: 15 amino acids. Per germline, CDR1 MNHNS and CDR2 SASEGT. The V end lost 5 bases, the J end lost 0 bases, and 13 bases lay between the germline ends. The CDR3 spells CASSPSAVNQETQYF. Here the CDR3 DNA reads TGTGCCAGCAGTCCCAGCGCCGTAAACCAAGAGACCCAGTACTTC.

This clonotype was recorded at least ten times. The DNA for the CDR3 is TGTGCCAGCAGGGAAGAGGGGGCCCCCTACAATGAGCAGTTCTTC. Its translation: CASREEGAPYNEQFF. The rearrangement joins TRBV11-2 to TRBJ2-1, with TRBD1 matching over 7 bases. The V gene's germline CDR1 is SGHAT and CDR2 FQNNGV. Unmatched junction bases numbered 7, after V lost 6 bases and J lost 2 bases. This CDR3 comprises 15 residues.

This clonotype was recorded many times. The chain couples TRBV5-1 to TRBJ1-1; unclear D gene. V dropped 2 bases and J dropped 0 bases, with 11 bases sitting between them. The CDR3 loop spans 15 amino acids. Germline V gives CDR1 SGHRS, CDR2 YFSETQ. CDR3 in amino acids: CASSFSTGMNTEAFF. As DNA, the CDR3 is TGCGCCAGCAGCTTCTCGACCGGCATGAACACTGAAGCTTTCTTT. Using reference TRBV5-1 and TRBJ1-1 for the parts outside the CDR3, the full variable domain is KAGVTQTPRYLIKTRGQQVTLSCSPISGHRSVSWYQQTPGQGLQFLFEYFSETQRNKGNFPGRFSGRQFSNSRSEMNVSTLELGDSALYLCASSFSTGMNTEAFFGQGTRLTVV.

This clonotype was counted at least ten times. V is TRBV12-3 or TRBV12-4 and J is TRBJ2-3; tentatively, D is TRBD2 (5 bases). The CDR3 totals 13 residues. V lost 5 bases and J lost 7, with 13 bases in between. The CDR3 protein is CASSLLLAHTQYF. CDR3 bases: TGTGCCAGCAGTCTCCTCCTAGCTCATACGCAGTATTTT.

This clonotype has at least ten counts. The rearrangement links TRBV4-2 to TRBJ1-1; maybe TRBD1 (5 bases). The length of the CDR3 is 15 residues. Germline loops: CDR1 LGHNA, CDR2 YNFKEQ. V was pared by 0 bases and J by 6 bases, with 14 bases between. CDR3 DNA: TGTGCCAGCAGCCAAGATGTGGGGCGGAGCGCTGAAGCTTTCTTT. Translated: CASSQDVGRSAEAFF.

This clonotype was seen ten or more times. The chain couples TRBV15 to TRBJ2-7, with a possible D match to TRBD2 (6 bases). Between the trimmed V and J ends, which lost 3 bases and 4 bases, there was a span of 19 bases. In germline, CDR1 is LNHNV, CDR2 YYDKDF (reference sequence). The CDR3 extends over 16 amino acids. The CDR3 bases are TGTGCCACCAGCAGTCGGCCCGCGGACGGGACTTACGAGCAGTACTTC. Protein sequence: CATSSRPADGTYEQYF.